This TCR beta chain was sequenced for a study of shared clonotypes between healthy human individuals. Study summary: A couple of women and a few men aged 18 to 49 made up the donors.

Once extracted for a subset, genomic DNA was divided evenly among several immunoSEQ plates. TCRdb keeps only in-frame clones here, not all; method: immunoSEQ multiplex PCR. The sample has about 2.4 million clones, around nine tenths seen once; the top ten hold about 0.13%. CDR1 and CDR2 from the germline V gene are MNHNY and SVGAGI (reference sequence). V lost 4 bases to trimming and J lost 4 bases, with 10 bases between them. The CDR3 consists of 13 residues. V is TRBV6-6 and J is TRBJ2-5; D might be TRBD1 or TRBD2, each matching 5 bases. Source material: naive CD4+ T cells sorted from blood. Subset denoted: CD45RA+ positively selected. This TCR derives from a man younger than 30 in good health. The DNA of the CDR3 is TGTGCCAGCAGTTTTGGGGGTCGAGAGACCCAGTACTTC. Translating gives CASSFGGRETQYF.